Shown below are 20 T cell receptor beta chains from a single sample sequenced in a study of blood T cell repertoires in COVID-19 (dated by TCRdb to the early 2020s). The library relied on the immunoSEQ multiplex PCR assay. TCRdb limited this immuneACCESS table to in-frame rearrangements with V and J called. A share of clones is missing; checked studies link under half to unresolved V genes, and the rest is unexplained. Here the sample has approximately 250,000 clones; over 75% occur a single time. The top ten constitute approximately 9% of the sample. Material: peripheral blood. The receptors were gathered from a human donor in a cohort sampled during active COVID-19.

The genes are TRBV6-5 and TRBJ2-3; a possible D gene is TRBD2 (5 bases). Germline CDR1 is MNHEY and CDR2 is SVGAGI. The CDR3 extends over 14 amino acids. The V gene lost 7 bases and the J gene lost 2 bases, with 13 bases spanning the gap. The CDR3 sequence is CASMPPGFTDTQYF. In DNA, the CDR3 is TGTGCCAGCATGCCTCCGGGGTTCACAGATACGCAGTATTTT.

CDR3 sequence: CASNTPTGFGNTIYF. CDR3 coding DNA: TGTGCCAGCAATACTCCGACAGGGTTTGGAAACACCATATATTTT. This rearrangement joins TRBV2 to TRBJ1-3, with TRBD1 matching 7 bases. Germline CDR1 SNHLY, CDR2 FYNNEI. V lost 7 bases and J lost 3; bases outside the gene matches: 9. This CDR3 spans 15 amino acids. The full variable domain, rest sourced from reference TRBV2 and TRBJ1-3, is EPEVTQTPSHQVTQMGQEVILRCVPISNHLYFYWYRQILGQKVEFLVSFYNNEISEKSEIFDDQFSVERPDGSNFTLKIRSTKLEDSAMYFCASNTPTGFGNTIYFGEGSWLTVV.

This chain connects TRBV5-1 to TRBJ2-2; 8 nucleotides match TRBD2. Germline values: CDR1 SGHRS, CDR2 YFSETQ. The CDR3 runs 14 residues. J gave up 7 bases and V 6 bases, and 8 bases lay outside the gene matches. The DNA of the CDR3 is TGCGCCAGCAATTCGGGAGGGCCGGTCGGGGAGCTGTTTTTT. Its protein product is CASNSGGPVGELFF.

This chain links TRBV28 with TRBJ1-5; D unresolved. V lost 3 bases and J 0 bases, leaving 21 bases between the germline ends. Germline V gene sequence: CDR1 MDHEN, CDR2 SYDVKM. This CDR3 contains 19 residues. CDR3 sequence (DNA): TGTGCCAGCAGTTTGGCAGGCTCAGGCACGGCTTATAGCAATCAGCCCCAGCATTTT. This codes for CASSLAGSGTAYSNQPQHF.

This clone was observed a single time. This rearrangement joins TRBV5-4 to TRBJ2-2, with 8 nucleotides matching TRBD2. This CDR3 is built from 19 residues. Germline-derived CDR1 and CDR2 are SGHNT and YYREEE (reference sequence). V was pared by 4 bases and J by 0 bases, with 14 bases of the junction left unmatched. The CDR3 loop is CASSRSRTSGGPNTGELFF. The DNA of the CDR3 is TGTGCCAGCAGCCGGAGTAGGACCAGCGGGGGACCGAACACCGGGGAGCTGTTTTTT.

This rearrangement joins TRBV11-2 to TRBJ1-1; maybe TRBD1 (5 bases). V was trimmed by 6 bases and J by 6 bases, leaving 14 bases between them. There are 13 residues in the CDR3. Germline CDR1 SGHAT, CDR2 FQNNGV. The CDR3 protein is CASSPDSMAEAFF. The CDR3 DNA sequence: TGTGCCAGCAGTCCCGACAGTATGGCTGAAGCTTTCTTT.

In DNA form, the CDR3 reads TGTGCCAGCAGTCGAGACAGATTTTCTGGAAACACCATATATTTT. Translating gives CASSRDRFSGNTIYF. The rearrangement uses TRBV28 and TRBJ1-3; possibly TRBD1 for D (5 bases). CDR1 MDHEN and CDR2 SYDVKM come from the germline V gene. CDR3 length equals 15 residues. Trimming took off 5 bases at V and 1 base at J, with 12 bases between the two ends. Together with reference TRBV28 and TRBJ1-3, the CDR3 gives the full variable domain: DVKVTQSSRYLVKRTGEKVFLECVQDMDHENMFWYRQDPGLGLRLIYFSYDVKMKEKGDIPEGYSVSREKKERFSLILESASTNQTSMYLCASSRDRFSGNTIYFGEGSWLTVV.

DNA for the CDR3: TGTGCCAGCAGCCCCGGGACAGGGGGCACTTTGAGCAATCAGCCCCAGCATTTT. This codes for CASSPGTGGTLSNQPQHF. The chain uses TRBV28 and TRBJ1-5; 12 nucleotides line up with TRBD1. The CDR3 has 18 residues. The germline V gene encodes CDR1 MDHEN and CDR2 SYDVKM. With V trimmed by 6 bases and J by 1 base, 10 bases remained unmatched. Variable domain in full (rest from reference TRBV28 and TRBJ1-5): DVKVTQSSRYLVKRTGEKVFLECVQDMDHENMFWYRQDPGLGLRLIYFSYDVKMKEKGDIPEGYSVSREKKERFSLILESASTNQTSMYLCASSPGTGGTLSNQPQHFGDGTRLSIL.

This clone was recorded a few times. The gene calls are TRBV12-5 and TRBJ2-1, with D possibly matching TRBD1 (6 bases). The ends were cut back, 4 bases at V and 1 base at J, with 11 bases in the middle. Germline V CDR1 and CDR2: LGHNT, FRNRAP. The CDR3 totals 15 residues. The CDR3, as DNA: TGTGCTAGTGGTTCCGGACAGACTTCCTACAATGAGCAGTTCTTC. Translating it yields CASGSGQTSYNEQFF.

J is TRBJ2-7 and V is TRBV2, with 11 bases lining up with TRBD2. This CDR3 comprises 17 residues. Unmatched junction bases numbered 13, after V lost 3 bases and J lost 6 bases. CDR1 is SNHLY and CDR2 is FYNNEI in the germline V gene. The CDR3 loop is CASSDRLAGGLGREQYF. The CDR3 nucleotides are TGTGCCAGCAGTGACAGGCTAGCGGGAGGTTTAGGGCGCGAGCAGTACTTC.

This chain uses TRBV3-1 (or the pseudogene TRBV3-2) with TRBJ1-3, with D possibly TRBD1 on 6 matching bases. The CDR3 totals 17 residues. Deletions cut 4 bases from V and 2 bases from J, with 18 bases between. CDR1 is LGHDT and CDR2 is YNNKEL in the germline V gene (reference sequence). CDR3 sequence (DNA): TGTGCCAGCAGCCGGGGGAGCGGGGGCACCCCTGGAAACACCATATATTTT. This gives the protein CASSRGSGGTPGNTIYF.

V and J are TRBV6-5 and TRBJ1-4; D uncertain. The V gene lost 10 bases and the J gene lost 0 bases, with 12 bases spanning the gap. CDR1 MNHEY and CDR2 SVGAGI come from the germline V gene. The CDR3 is 14 amino acids. For the CDR3, the DNA is TGTGCCACCAGGACTGTCGCAACTAATGAAAAACTGTTTTTT. It is translated as CATRTVATNEKLFF.

V usage is TRBV7-6 and J usage is TRBJ2-3; possibly TRBD1 for D (7 bases). Between the trimmed V and J ends, which lost 4 bases and 2 bases, there was a span of 16 bases. Germline CDR1 SGHVS, CDR2 FNYEAQ. The CDR3 loop spans 16 amino acids. DNA of the CDR3: TGTGCCAGCAGCTCCCGACAGGGACTTACCACAGATACGCAGTATTTT. Amino acids: CASSSRQGLTTDTQYF.

The chain recombines TRBV6-6 with TRBJ2-1, with a tentative D call TRBD1 (5 bases). The CDR3 loop spans 14 amino acids. The V gene lost 0 bases and the J gene lost 4 bases, with 7 bases spanning the gap. Per germline, CDR1 MNHNY and CDR2 SVGAGI (reference sequence). CDR3 DNA sequence: TGTGCCAGCAGTTACTCCAGACAGTACAATGAGCAGTTCTTC. It translates to CASSYSRQYNEQFF.

The genes are TRBV5-4 and TRBJ2-2; no clear D gene. The CDR3 contains 15 residues. Germline lookup yields CDR1 SGHNT and CDR2 YYREEE (reference sequence). Trimming left V 4 bases short and J 0 bases short, with 10 bases between. For the CDR3, the DNA is TGTGCCAGCAGCCGTACTACTACGAACACCGGGGAGCTGTTTTTT. Residues: CASSRTTTNTGELFF.

The rearrangement links TRBV18 to TRBJ2-2; 7 positions agree with TRBD1. The CDR3 has 15 amino acids. Germline V gene lookup returns CDR1 KGHSH and CDR2 LQKENI. Trimming removed 3 bases from V and 3 bases from J; junction bases left unmatched: 4. The CDR3 sequence is CASSPKTGHTGELFF. The CDR3 region has the DNA TGTGCCAGCTCACCCAAGACAGGGCACACCGGGGAGCTGTTTTTT.

The chain is built from TRBV4-1 and TRBJ1-1; D remains ambiguous. Germline loops: CDR1 MGHRA, CDR2 YSYEKL. V dropped 0 bases and J dropped 5 bases, with 16 bases sitting between them. The CDR3 is 16 amino acids. CDR3 DNA: TGCGCCAGCAGCCAAGATAACAGATGGCGTACGACTGAAGCTTTCTTT. Encoded protein: CASSQDNRWRTTEAFF.

As DNA, the CDR3 is TGTGCCAGTAGTATATCCACTCGGGGAGGGTCCGGGGCCAACGTCCTGACTTTC. This gives the protein CASSISTRGGSGANVLTF. The chain couples TRBV19 to TRBJ2-6, with 7 bases lining up with TRBD2. Germline-derived CDR1 and CDR2 are LNHDA and SQIVND (reference sequence). V shed 2 bases and J 4 bases; nucleotides not matched to a gene: 11. The CDR3 contains 18 residues.

This chain links TRBV4-1 with TRBJ2-7; weak D call: TRBD1 (5 bases). Per the germline V gene, CDR1 is MGHRA and CDR2 is YSYEKL. The CDR3 has 15 residues. Trimming pared 1 base from V and 2 bases from J, leaving 12 bases between. The CDR3: CASSQAAGQAYEQYF. CDR3 nucleotide sequence: TGCGCCAGCAGCCAAGCGGCAGGGCAGGCCTACGAGCAGTACTTC.

This chain connects TRBV19 to TRBJ2-7, with TRBD2 as a possible D gene (5 bases). This CDR3 spans 16 amino acids. The germline V gene encodes CDR1 LNHDA and CDR2 SQIVND (reference sequence). V dropped 7 bases and J dropped 2 bases, with 21 bases sitting between them. The CDR3 nucleotides are TGTGCCAGTACCACGTTGGCCGGAGGTTGGGCCTACGAGCAGTACTTC. As protein: CASTTLAGGWAYEQYF.